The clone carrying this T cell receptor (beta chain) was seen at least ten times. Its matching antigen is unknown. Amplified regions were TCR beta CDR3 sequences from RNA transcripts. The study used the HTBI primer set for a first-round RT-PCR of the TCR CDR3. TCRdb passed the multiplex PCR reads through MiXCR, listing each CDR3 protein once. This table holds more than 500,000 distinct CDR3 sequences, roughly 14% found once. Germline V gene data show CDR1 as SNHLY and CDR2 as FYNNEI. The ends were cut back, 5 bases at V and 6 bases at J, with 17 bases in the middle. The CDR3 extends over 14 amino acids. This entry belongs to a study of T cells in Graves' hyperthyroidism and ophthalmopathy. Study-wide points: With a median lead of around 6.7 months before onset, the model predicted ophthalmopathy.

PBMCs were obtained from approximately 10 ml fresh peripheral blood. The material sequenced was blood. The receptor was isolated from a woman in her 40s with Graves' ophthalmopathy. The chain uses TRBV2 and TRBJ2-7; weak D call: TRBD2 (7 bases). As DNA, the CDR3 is TGTGCCAGCAGTCCCGTAGGGGGGGGTGGCGAGCAGTACTTC. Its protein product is CASSPVGGGGEQYF.